These 6 T cell receptor beta chains were all obtained from the same sample, sequenced in a study of response to subunit inactivated influenza vaccine. MiXCR was run by TCRdb on the RT-PCR reads, yielding one entry per CDR3 protein. The repertoire includes 860,000 or so distinct CDR3 sequences, 21% of them detected once, and roughly 10% sits in the top ten. The sequenced sample was PBMCs from blood, obtained roughly 5 days after vaccination. The receptors shown here come from a man aged 45-65 years who received an inactivated influenza vaccine.

Comment on this clonotype: An end of the junction does not agree with germline; a read error may underlie this. The CDR3 region has the DNA TGTGCCAGCAGCGGCGACAGAGAGGCCCAGTACTTC. It specifies CASSGDREAQYF. The V gene is TRBV9, the J gene TRBJ2-5; maybe TRBD1 (5 bases). CDR1 and CDR2 (germline): SGDLS, YYNGEE. The length of the CDR3 is 12 residues.

In this sample, this clonotype turned up a few times. The chain links TRBV5-6 to TRBJ2-1; TRBD2 aligns across 12 bases. CDR1 and CDR2 (germline): SGHDT, YYEEEE. V gave up 4 bases and J gave up 5 bases; unmatched junction bases: 7. This CDR3 spans 16 amino acids. The CDR3 spells CASSPRLAGADNEQFF. CDR3 DNA: TGTGCCAGCAGCCCCCGACTAGCGGGAGCCGACAATGAGCAGTTCTTC.

The J gene is TRBJ2-5, the V gene TRBV5-1, with TRBD1 matching 7 bases. The germline V gene encodes CDR1 SGHRS and CDR2 YFSETQ. CDR3 length: 14 residues. The junction had 6 bases not matched to a gene; V was cut back by 4 bases and J by 3 bases. Here the CDR3 DNA reads TGCGCCAGCAGCAAGGTGGGGACAGAAGAGACCCAGTACTTC. Its protein product is CASSKVGTEETQYF. Full variable domain (rest looked up from reference TRBV5-1 and TRBJ2-5): KAGVTQTPRYLIKTRGQQVTLSCSPISGHRSVSWYQQTPGQGLQFLFEYFSETQRNKGNFPGRFSGRQFSNSRSEMNVSTLELGDSALYLCASSKVGTEETQYFGPGTRLLVL.

A few counts support this clonotype. J is TRBJ2-7 and V is TRBV7-2, with D tentatively TRBD1 (5 bases). V lost 1 base to trimming and J lost 3 bases, with 13 bases between them. The CDR3 spans 15 residues. Germline CDR1 SGHTA, CDR2 FQGNSA. CDR3 nucleotides: TGTGCCAGCAGCTTAGGCCAGGGTAACAACTACGAGCAGTACTTC. Protein: CASSLGQGNNYEQYF.

A few counts support this clonotype. This chain links TRBV28 with TRBJ2-3; 8 bases map to TRBD2. The V gene's germline CDR1 is MDHEN and CDR2 SYDVKM. The CDR3 is 19 residues long. Trimming cost V 1 base and J 0 bases; bases outside gene matches: 12. CDR3 residues: CASSLSPSTSGSSTDTQYF. DNA of the CDR3: TGTGCCAGCAGTTTATCCCCCTCAACTAGCGGATCTAGCACAGATACGCAGTATTTT.

The V gene is TRBV30, the J gene TRBJ2-7, with D tentatively TRBD1 (6 bases). Germline V lookup: CDR1 GTSNPN, CDR2 SVGIG (reference sequence). V lost 8 bases and J 0 bases, leaving 14 bases between the germline ends. The CDR3 loop spans 13 amino acids. The CDR3 coding sequence is TGTGCCGGAGTCCGGGACACCTCCTACGAGCAGTACTTC. Protein product: CAGVRDTSYEQYF.